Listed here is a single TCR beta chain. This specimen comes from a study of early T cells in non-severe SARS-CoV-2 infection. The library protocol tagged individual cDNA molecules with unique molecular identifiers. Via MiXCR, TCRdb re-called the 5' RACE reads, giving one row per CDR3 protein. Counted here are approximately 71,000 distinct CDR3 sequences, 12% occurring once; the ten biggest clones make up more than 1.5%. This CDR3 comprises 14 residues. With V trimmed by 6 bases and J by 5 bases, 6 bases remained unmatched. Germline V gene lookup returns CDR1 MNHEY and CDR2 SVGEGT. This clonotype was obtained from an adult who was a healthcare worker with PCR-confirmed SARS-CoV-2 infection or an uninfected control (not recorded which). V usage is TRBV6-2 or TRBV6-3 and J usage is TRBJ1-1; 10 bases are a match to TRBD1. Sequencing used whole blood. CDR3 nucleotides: TGTGCCAGCAGCCTCGACAGGGGGCGGACTGAAGCTTTCTTT. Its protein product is CASSLDRGRTEAFF.